Presented here are 32 T cell receptor beta chains from one specimen sequenced in a study of shared clonotypes between healthy human individuals. Using immunoSEQ multiplex PCR, the repertoire was profiled, and TCRdb retains in-frame clones only, with some absent. This sample has fewer than 650,000 clones, with about 82% found just once. Input material: PBMCs. These receptors originate from a middle-aged woman in good health. Some clones in this sample may be carry-over from other donors' samples.

This chain links TRBV2 with TRBJ1-2; unclear D gene. The CDR3 contains 9 residues. Germline CDR1 and CDR2: SNHLY and FYNNEI. Trimming pared 1 base from V and 11 bases from J, leaving 2 bases between. CDR3 amino acids: CASSEGYTF. CDR3 DNA: TGTGCCAGCAGTGAAGGTTACACCTTC.

V is TRBV2 and J is TRBJ2-7; no definite D call. V shed 7 bases and J shed 2 bases, with 9 bases lying between them. The CDR3 loop spans 12 amino acids. Looked up from germline, CDR1 is SNHLY and CDR2 is FYNNEI. The CDR3 loop reads CASTVGPYEQYF. Written as DNA, the CDR3 is TGTGCCAGCACCGTAGGTCCCTACGAGCAGTACTTC.

This clone was detected a few times. The V gene is TRBV28, the J gene TRBJ2-7, with TRBD2 identical over 8 bases. After removal of 4 bases from V and 6 bases from J, the junction contained 5 bases not matched to a gene. The CDR3 runs to 13 residues. CDR1 MDHEN and CDR2 SYDVKM come from the germline V gene. The CDR3 here is CASSWTSLGEQYF. The CDR3 DNA follows: TGTGCCAGCAGTTGGACTAGCCTCGGCGAGCAGTACTTC.

This clone appeared a few times. The J gene is TRBJ2-7, the V gene TRBV3-1 (or the pseudogene TRBV3-2); no clear D gene. Looked up from germline, CDR1 is LGHDT and CDR2 is YNNKEL (reference sequence). This CDR3 has 9 amino acids. V was trimmed by 5 bases and J by 4 bases, leaving 0 bases between them. CDR3 nucleotides: TGTGCCAGCAGCTACGAGCAGTACTTC. Encoded protein: CASSYEQYF.

Points on this clone: A read error may account for a junction end that differs from germline. This chain connects TRBV28 to TRBJ1-5; TRBD1 aligns across 7 bases. This CDR3 has 17 residues. Germline V gene lookup returns CDR1 MDHEN and CDR2 SYDVKM. The CDR3 loop is CAGSFWGSTGKRQPQHF. CDR3 DNA sequence: TGTGCCGGCAGTTTTTGGGGGTCGACAGGGAAACGTCAGCCCCAGCATTTT.

The chain employs TRBV28 and TRBJ2-1, with D perhaps matching TRBD1 or TRBD2 (5 bases each). V lost 0 bases and J 0 bases, leaving 9 bases between the germline ends. The germline V gene encodes CDR1 MDHEN and CDR2 SYDVKM. CDR3 length equals 16 residues. The CDR3 reads CASSLWGTDSYNEQFF. CDR3 sequence (DNA): TGTGCCAGCAGTTTATGGGGGACCGACTCCTACAATGAGCAGTTCTTC.

V gene TRBV19 combines with J gene TRBJ2-6; a weak D match, TRBD1 (6 bases). There are 17 residues in the CDR3. With 5 bases removed from V and 0 bases from J, the gap between germline ends came to 14 bases. Germline lookup yields CDR1 LNHDA and CDR2 SQIVND (reference sequence). The DNA for the CDR3 is TGTGCCAGTAGTGCACCGGGACAACTCTCTGGGGCCAACGTCCTGACTTTC. This gives the protein CASSAPGQLSGANVLTF. The full variable domain, with the rest looked up from reference TRBV19 and TRBJ2-6, is DGGITQSPKYLFRKEGQNVTLSCEQNLNHDAMYWYRQDPGQGLRLIYYSQIVNDFQKGDIAEGYSVSREKKESFPLTVTSAQKNPTAFYLCASSAPGQLSGANVLTFGAGSRLTVL.

The J gene is TRBJ1-2, the V gene TRBV5-6, with D possibly TRBD1 on 5 matching bases. The length of the CDR3 is 13 residues. V gave up 1 base and J gave up 2 bases, with 6 bases separating them. The germline gives CDR1 SGHDT, CDR2 YYEEEE. The CDR3 bases are TGTGCCAGCAGCTTGAGGGACAACTATGGCTACACCTTC. Its translation is CASSLRDNYGYTF.

This clone was found once. The chain has TRBV7-2 and TRBJ2-7; a possible D gene is TRBD2 (7 bases). CDR1 is SGHTA and CDR2 is FQGNSA in the germline V gene. Trimming cost V 7 bases and J 2 bases, with 9 bases left between them. This CDR3 is 12 amino acids long. Here the CDR3 reads CASKGGTYEQYF. As DNA, the CDR3 is TGTGCCAGCAAGGGGGGGACCTACGAGCAGTACTTC.

With respect to this clone: Just one base apart from a much larger clone, this may be a read error. The gene calls are TRBV29-1 and TRBJ2-6; a possible D gene is TRBD2 (5 bases). Looked up from germline, CDR1 is SQVTM and CDR2 is ANQGSEA. CDR3 length: 14 amino acids. CDR3 sequence: CSAEGGSGANVLTF. CDR3 nucleotides: TGCAGCGCTGAAGGTGGGAGCGGGGCCAACGTCCTGACTTTC.

V is TRBV7-8 and J is TRBJ1-2, with D possibly being TRBD1 (5 bases). The V end lost 0 bases, the J end lost 4 bases, and 9 bases lay between the germline ends. CDR3 length: 14 amino acids. CDR1 and CDR2 (germline): SGHVS, FQNEAQ. The CDR3 bases are TGTGCCAGCAGCTTAGCTTTGGGGGTCTATGGCTACACCTTC. Encoded protein: CASSLALGVYGYTF.

This clone was seen a single time. J is TRBJ2-7 and V is TRBV28, with 7 positions matching TRBD2. CDR3 length equals 13 residues. V trimming: 7 bases; J trimming: 2 bases; junction bases outside the gene matches: 5. The germline V gene encodes CDR1 MDHEN and CDR2 SYDVKM. This chain's CDR3 is CASISGTTYEQYF. The DNA of the CDR3 is TGTGCCAGCATATCCGGGACTACCTACGAGCAGTACTTC.

The CDR3 sequence is CASSRVRGPNQPQHF. The CDR3, as DNA: TGCGCCAGCAGCCGAGTCAGGGGGCCCAATCAGCCCCAGCATTTT. The rearrangement links TRBV4-1 to TRBJ1-5; 8 bases line up with TRBD1. Germline CDR1 MGHRA, CDR2 YSYEKL. There are 15 residues in the CDR3. The V segment lost 4 bases and the J segment 3 bases; nucleotides outside the gene matches: 5.

The CDR3 is CASQRGYNEQFF. As DNA, the CDR3 is TGTGCCAGTCAGCGCGGGTACAATGAGCAGTTCTTC. This chain joins TRBV28 and TRBJ2-1, with D possibly matching TRBD2 (5 bases). The germline V gene encodes CDR1 MDHEN and CDR2 SYDVKM. The CDR3 has 12 residues. The V end was cut by 9 bases, the J end by 4 bases, with 10 bases between.

In this sample, this clone turned up once. This chain uses TRBV7-8 with TRBJ2-7; the match to TRBD2 covers 7 bases. This CDR3 contains 20 residues. Per the germline V gene, CDR1 is SGHVS and CDR2 is FQNEAQ. V shed 2 bases, J shed 0 bases, and the junction held 19 bases outside the gene matches. Here the CDR3 DNA reads TGTGCCAGCAGCTTACTTAGGGGTTACGCGGGAGCCCACTCCTCCTACGAGCAGTACTTC. Its protein product is CASSLLRGYAGAHSSYEQYF.

The V call is TRBV6-1, the J call TRBJ2-3; maybe TRBD2 (6 bases). Per the germline V gene, CDR1 is MNHNS and CDR2 is SASEGT. V gave up 2 bases and J gave up 5 bases, with 11 bases separating them. This CDR3 contains 14 residues. CDR3 sequence (DNA): TGTGCCAGCAGTGAATGGGGGGAGAAAGATACGCAGTATTTT. This codes for CASSEWGEKDTQYF.

This chain links TRBV9 with TRBJ1-1, with D hard to call. This CDR3 contains 13 residues. The germline V and J ends were trimmed by 0 bases and 8 bases, with 11 bases remaining between them. CDR1 and CDR2 (germline): SGDLS, YYNGEE. The CDR3 reads CASSVAESREAFF. DNA for the CDR3: TGTGCCAGCAGCGTAGCTGAATCGAGGGAAGCTTTCTTT.

The chain joins TRBV27 to TRBJ1-4, with D possibly being TRBD1 (5 bases). V was trimmed by 4 bases and J by 7 bases, leaving 10 bases between them. This CDR3 comprises 13 residues. The germline gives CDR1 MNHEY, CDR2 SMNVEV (reference sequence). Here the CDR3 reads CASSSWGLEKLFF. In DNA, the CDR3 is TGTGCCAGCAGTTCCTGGGGCCTTGAAAAACTGTTTTTT.

This clone was seen a handful of times. CDR3 sequence: CASSETGEATGELFF. The CDR3 coding sequence is TGTGCCAGCAGTGAGACAGGGGAAGCAACCGGGGAGCTGTTTTTT. The chain is built from TRBV6-4 and TRBJ2-2, with 8 bases that match TRBD1. This CDR3 region has 15 residues. The germline V gene encodes CDR1 MRHNA and CDR2 SNTAGT. V trimming: 3 bases; J trimming: 5 bases; junction bases outside the gene matches: 5.

The chain has TRBV18 and TRBJ1-1; TRBD1 is a possible D gene (6 bases). This CDR3 comprises 16 residues. The V end was cut by 6 bases, the J end by 6 bases, with 23 bases between. Germline assignment: CDR1 KGHSH and CDR2 LQKENI. CDR3: CASSSRDTQRSAEAFF. CDR3 coding DNA: TGTGCCAGCTCTTCTCGGGACACTCAACGGAGCGCTGAAGCTTTCTTT. The complete variable domain, with remaining parts taken from reference TRBV18 and TRBJ1-1, reads NAGVMQNPRHLVRRRGQEARLRCSPMKGHSHVYWYRQLPEEGLKFMVYLQKENIIDESGMPKERFSAEFPKEGPSILRIQQVVRGDSAAYFCASSSRDTQRSAEAFFGQGTRLTVV.

The chain recombines TRBV28 with TRBJ2-5, with unresolved D. The DNA end is a closer match to TRBJ2-7, so the J assignment may be wrong. CDR3 length: 11 residues. CDR1 and CDR2 (germline): MDHEN, SYDVKM. The CDR3 protein is CASSAYYEQYF. Here the CDR3 DNA reads TGTGCCAGCAGTGCTTATTACGAGCAGTACTTC.

This clone was observed a few times. V gene TRBV28 combines with J gene TRBJ1-5, with D possibly TRBD1 on 5 matching bases. The CDR3 has 14 residues. Germline assignment: CDR1 MDHEN and CDR2 SYDVKM. V lost 5 bases to trimming and J lost 6 bases, with 14 bases between them. The CDR3 coding sequence is TGTGCCAGCAGTCCGTCCCTGGGGGGTCAGCCCCAGCATTTT. Translated: CASSPSLGGQPQHF.

The V and J genes are TRBV5-1 and TRBJ2-1; 7 bases agree with TRBD2. J gave up 1 base and V 5 bases, and 3 bases lay outside the gene matches. Germline V gene data show CDR1 as SGHRS and CDR2 as YFSETQ. The CDR3 spans 14 residues. The chain's CDR3 is CASSLAVSYNEQFF. The CDR3 DNA reads as TGCGCCAGCAGTCTAGCGGTTTCCTACAATGAGCAGTTCTTC.

Details on this clone: This likely reflects a read error, since a far larger clone is one base away. The rearrangement uses TRBV7-3 and TRBJ1-5, with D tentatively TRBD1 (5 bases). The CDR3 is 14 amino acids. With 6 bases removed from V and 4 bases from J, the gap between germline ends came to 13 bases. Germline CDR1 reads SGHTA; CDR2 reads FQGTGA. CDR3 in amino acids: CASSHGTENQPQHF. The CDR3 DNA reads TGTGCCAGCAGTCACGGGACGGAGAATCAGCCCCAGCATTTT.

This sequence joins TRBV6-5 and TRBJ1-6; D is possibly TRBD1 (6 bases). The CDR3 extends over 15 amino acids. V was clipped by 7 bases and J by 10 bases, with 20 bases between them. CDR1 and CDR2 from the germline V gene are MNHEY and SVGAGI. The DNA for the CDR3 is TGTGCCAGCACCCGAGCCGGAGAGGGGGGATCACCCCTCCACTTT. As protein: CASTRAGEGGSPLHF.

As regards this clone: Other nucleotide sequences from this sample produce the same CDR3. The chain has TRBV7-6 and TRBJ2-7; 9 bases are shared with TRBD2. The CDR3 spans 14 residues. V lost 1 base to trimming and J lost 5 bases; unmatched junction nucleotides: 3. Germline-derived CDR1 and CDR2 are SGHVS and FNYEAQ. The CDR3 reads CASSLGGLADEQYF. The CDR3 nucleotides read TGTGCCAGCAGCTTAGGGGGACTAGCAGACGAGCAGTACTTC.

In DNA, the CDR3 is TGTGCCAGCAGTGACGGGACAGGGGCCGGCAATCAGCCCCAGCATTTT. It translates to CASSDGTGAGNQPQHF. The chain employs TRBV27 and TRBJ1-5, with 10 nucleotides matching TRBD1. The CDR3 spans 16 residues. In germline, CDR1 is MNHEY, CDR2 SMNVEV (reference sequence). The ends lost 5 bases at V and 2 bases at J; junction bases unmatched: 6.

The chain recombines TRBV5-1 with TRBJ1-4; weak D call: TRBD1 (5 bases). The V end was cut by 4 bases, the J end by 0 bases, with 16 bases between. CDR3 size: 17 residues. Germline CDR1 and CDR2: SGHRS and YFSETQ. In nucleotides, the CDR3 is TGCGCCAGCAGCCCGCGGGGCTCGTGGGCAACTAATGAAAAACTGTTTTTT. Amino acids: CASSPRGSWATNEKLFF.

This chain connects TRBV10-2 to TRBJ2-4; possible D gene TRBD2, 6 bases. The germline CDR1 and CDR2 sequences are WSHSY and SAAADI. Deletions cut 3 bases from V and 1 base from J, with 10 bases between. CDR3 length: 15 amino acids. The CDR3 DNA reads TGCGCCAGCAGTGACTCGGGACTTGCCAAAAACATTCAGTACTTC. Translated: CASSDSGLAKNIQYF.

A word on this clone: This may arise from a read error, as a much more abundant clone is one base away. The chain couples TRBV30 to TRBJ1-3; 8 bases agree with TRBD1. The CDR3 covers 15 residues. Germline-derived CDR1 and CDR2 are GTSNPN and SVGIG (reference sequence). V was pared by 0 bases and J by 7 bases, with 8 bases of the junction left unmatched. The CDR3 sequence is CAWSVRDRGNNTIYF. The CDR3 bases are TGTGCCTGGAGTGTACGTGACAGGGGAAATAACACCATATATTTT.

Only one count was recorded for this clone. This chain uses TRBV5-1 with TRBJ2-1, with TRBD2 as a possible D gene (6 bases). CDR1 is SGHRS, CDR2 YFSETQ, per germline. V lost 4 bases to trimming and J lost 4 bases, with 15 bases between them. CDR3 size: 15 residues. CDR3 protein: CASSPRDQVYNEQFF. CDR3 nucleotide sequence: TGCGCCAGCAGCCCGCGGGACCAGGTTTACAATGAGCAGTTCTTC.

This rearrangement joins TRBV28 to TRBJ2-3; TRBD2 aligns across 8 bases. This CDR3 is built from 16 residues. The junction had 4 bases not matched to a gene; V was cut back by 2 bases and J by 0 bases. Germline lookup yields CDR1 MDHEN and CDR2 SYDVKM. This CDR3 reads CASSLGLAGSTDTQYF. CDR3 nucleotide sequence: TGTGCCAGCAGTTTAGGGCTAGCGGGCAGCACAGATACGCAGTATTTT.